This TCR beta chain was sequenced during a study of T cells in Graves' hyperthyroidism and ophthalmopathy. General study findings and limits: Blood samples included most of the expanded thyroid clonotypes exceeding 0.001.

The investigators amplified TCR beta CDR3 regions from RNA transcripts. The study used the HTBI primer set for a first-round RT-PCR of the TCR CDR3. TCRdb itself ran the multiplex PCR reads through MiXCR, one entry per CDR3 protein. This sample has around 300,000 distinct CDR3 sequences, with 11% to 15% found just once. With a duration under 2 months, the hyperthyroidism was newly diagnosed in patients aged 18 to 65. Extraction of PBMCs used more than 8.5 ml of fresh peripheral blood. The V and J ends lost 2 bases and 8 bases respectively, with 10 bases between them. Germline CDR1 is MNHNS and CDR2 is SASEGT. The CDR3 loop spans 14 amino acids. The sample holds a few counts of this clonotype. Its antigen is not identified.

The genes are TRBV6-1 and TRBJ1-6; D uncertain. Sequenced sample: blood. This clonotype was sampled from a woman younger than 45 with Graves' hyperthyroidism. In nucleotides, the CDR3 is TGTGCCAGCAGTGAACGCAGGAGGGATTCACCCCTCCACTTT. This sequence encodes CASSERRRDSPLHF.